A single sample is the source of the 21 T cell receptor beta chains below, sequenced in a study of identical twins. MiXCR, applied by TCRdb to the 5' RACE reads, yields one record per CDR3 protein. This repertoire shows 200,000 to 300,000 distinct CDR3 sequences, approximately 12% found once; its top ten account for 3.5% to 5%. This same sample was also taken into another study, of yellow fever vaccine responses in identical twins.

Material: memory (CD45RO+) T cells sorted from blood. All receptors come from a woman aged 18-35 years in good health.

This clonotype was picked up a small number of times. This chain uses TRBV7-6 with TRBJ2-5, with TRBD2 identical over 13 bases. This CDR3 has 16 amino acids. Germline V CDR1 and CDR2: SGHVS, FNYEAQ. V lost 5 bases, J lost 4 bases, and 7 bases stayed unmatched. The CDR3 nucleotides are TGTGCCAGCAGCCTCGGACTAGCGGGAGTTAGAGAGACCCAGTACTTC. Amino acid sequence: CASSLGLAGVRETQYF. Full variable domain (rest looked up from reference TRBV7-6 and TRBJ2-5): GAGVSQSPRYKVTKRGQDVALRCDPISGHVSLYWYRQALGQGPEFLTYFNYEAQQDKSGLPNDRFSAERPEGSISTLTIQRTEQRDSAMYRCASSLGLAGVRETQYFGPGTRLLVL.

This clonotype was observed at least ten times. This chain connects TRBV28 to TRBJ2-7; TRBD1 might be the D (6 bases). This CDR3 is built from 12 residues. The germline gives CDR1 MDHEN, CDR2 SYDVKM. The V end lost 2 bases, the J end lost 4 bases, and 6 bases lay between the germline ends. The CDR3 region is CASSLRGYEQYF. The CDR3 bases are TGTGCCAGCAGTTTAAGGGGGTACGAGCAGTACTTC. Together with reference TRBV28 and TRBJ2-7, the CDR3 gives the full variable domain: DVKVTQSSRYLVKRTGEKVFLECVQDMDHENMFWYRQDPGLGLRLIYFSYDVKMKEKGDIPEGYSVSREKKERFSLILESASTNQTSMYLCASSLRGYEQYFGPGTRLTVT.

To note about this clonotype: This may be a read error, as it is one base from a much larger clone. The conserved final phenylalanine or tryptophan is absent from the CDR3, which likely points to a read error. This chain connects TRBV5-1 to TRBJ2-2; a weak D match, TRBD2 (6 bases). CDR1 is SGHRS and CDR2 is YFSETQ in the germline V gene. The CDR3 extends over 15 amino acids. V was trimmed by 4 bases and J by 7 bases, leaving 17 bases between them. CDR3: CASSTGRNGVGELFL. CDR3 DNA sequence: TGCGCCAGCAGCACCGGGAGAAACGGGGTCGGGGAGCTGTTTTTA.

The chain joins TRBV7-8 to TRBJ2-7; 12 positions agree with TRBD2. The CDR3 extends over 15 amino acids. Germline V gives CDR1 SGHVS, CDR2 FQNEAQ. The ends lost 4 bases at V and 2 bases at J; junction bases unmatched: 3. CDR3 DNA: TGTGCCAGCAGCTGGACTAGCGGGGCAACCTACGAGCAGTACTTC. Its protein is CASSWTSGATYEQYF.

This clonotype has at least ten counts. In nucleotides, the CDR3 is TGTGCCAGCAGTTACTTTCAAGAGACCCAGTACTTC. It is translated as CASSYFQETQYF. The chain couples TRBV12-3 or TRBV12-4 to TRBJ2-5, with no clear D. The CDR3 totals 12 residues. Trimming removed 4 bases at V and 2 bases at J, with 5 bases between.

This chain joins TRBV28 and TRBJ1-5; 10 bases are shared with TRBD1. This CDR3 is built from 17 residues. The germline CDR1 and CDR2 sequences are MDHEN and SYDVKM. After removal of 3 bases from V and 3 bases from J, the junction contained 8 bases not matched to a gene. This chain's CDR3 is CASSFRDRGPLNQPQHF. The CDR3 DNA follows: TGTGCCAGCAGTTTCCGGGACAGGGGTCCCCTCAATCAGCCCCAGCATTTT.

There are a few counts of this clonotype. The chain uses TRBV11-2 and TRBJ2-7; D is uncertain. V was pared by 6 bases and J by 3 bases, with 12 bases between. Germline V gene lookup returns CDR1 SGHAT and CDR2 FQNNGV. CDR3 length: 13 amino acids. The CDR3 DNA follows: TGTGCCAGCAGTATTGCGAAAAGCTACGAGCAGTACTTC. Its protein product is CASSIAKSYEQYF.

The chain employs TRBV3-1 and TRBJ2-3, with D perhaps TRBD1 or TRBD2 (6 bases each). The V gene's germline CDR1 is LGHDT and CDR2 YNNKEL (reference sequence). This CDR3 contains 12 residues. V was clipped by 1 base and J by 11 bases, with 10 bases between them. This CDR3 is CASSQGGRGQYF. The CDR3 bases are TGTGCCAGCAGCCAAGGGGGGCGGGGGCAGTATTTT.

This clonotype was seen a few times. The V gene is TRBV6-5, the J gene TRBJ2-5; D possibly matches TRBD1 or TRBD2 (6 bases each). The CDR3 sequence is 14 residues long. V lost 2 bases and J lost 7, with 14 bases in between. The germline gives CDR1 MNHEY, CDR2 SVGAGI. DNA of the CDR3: TGTGCCAGCAGTTACCTTGAGGGGGGTGGGACCCAGTACTTC. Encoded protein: CASSYLEGGGTQYF.

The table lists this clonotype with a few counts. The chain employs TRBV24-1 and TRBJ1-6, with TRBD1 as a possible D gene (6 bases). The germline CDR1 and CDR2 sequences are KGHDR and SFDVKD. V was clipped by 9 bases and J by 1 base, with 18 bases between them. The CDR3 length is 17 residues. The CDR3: CATYGGRGHSYNSPLHF. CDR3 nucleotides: TGTGCCACCTACGGGGGCAGGGGACATTCCTATAATTCACCCCTCCACTTT.

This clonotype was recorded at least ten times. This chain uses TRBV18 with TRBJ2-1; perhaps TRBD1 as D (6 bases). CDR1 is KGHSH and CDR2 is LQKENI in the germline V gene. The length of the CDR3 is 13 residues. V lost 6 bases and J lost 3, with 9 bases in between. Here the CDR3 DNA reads TGTGCCAGCTCTTACAGGGACTACAATGAGCAGTTCTTC. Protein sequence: CASSYRDYNEQFF.

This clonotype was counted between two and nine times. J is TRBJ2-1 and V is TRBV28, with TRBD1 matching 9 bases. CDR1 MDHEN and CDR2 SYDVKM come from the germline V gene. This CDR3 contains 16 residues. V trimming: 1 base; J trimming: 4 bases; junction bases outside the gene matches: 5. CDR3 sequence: CASSLSWGQGYNEQFF. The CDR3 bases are TGTGCCAGCAGTTTATCGTGGGGACAGGGTTACAATGAGCAGTTCTTC. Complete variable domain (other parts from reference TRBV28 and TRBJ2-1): DVKVTQSSRYLVKRTGEKVFLECVQDMDHENMFWYRQDPGLGLRLIYFSYDVKMKEKGDIPEGYSVSREKKERFSLILESASTNQTSMYLCASSLSWGQGYNEQFFGPGTRLTVL.

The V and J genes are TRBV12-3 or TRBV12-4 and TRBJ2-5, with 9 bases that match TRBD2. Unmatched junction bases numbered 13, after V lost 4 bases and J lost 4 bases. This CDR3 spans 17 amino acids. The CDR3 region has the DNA TGTGCCAGCAGTTCGCGACAGCCGGGACTAGCAGGAGAGACCCAGTACTTC. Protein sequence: CASSSRQPGLAGETQYF.

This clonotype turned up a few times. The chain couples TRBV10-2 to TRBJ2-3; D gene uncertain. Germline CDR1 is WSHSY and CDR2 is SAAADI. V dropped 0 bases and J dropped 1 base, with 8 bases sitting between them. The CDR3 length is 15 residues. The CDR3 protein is CASSESWGGTDTQYF. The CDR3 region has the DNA TGCGCCAGCAGTGAGTCGTGGGGTGGCACAGATACGCAGTATTTT.

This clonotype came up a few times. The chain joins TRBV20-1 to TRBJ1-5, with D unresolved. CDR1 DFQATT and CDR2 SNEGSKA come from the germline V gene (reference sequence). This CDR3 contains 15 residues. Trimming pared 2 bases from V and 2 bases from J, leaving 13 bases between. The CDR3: CSARREDIGNQPQHF. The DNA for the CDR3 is TGCAGTGCTAGAAGAGAGGATATAGGCAATCAGCCCCAGCATTTT.

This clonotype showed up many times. The CDR3 sequence: CASSPQTGGGADTQYF. The CDR3 nucleotides are TGCGCCAGCAGCCCGCAGACCGGAGGAGGGGCAGATACGCAGTATTTT. V usage is TRBV4-3 and J usage is TRBJ2-3; tentative D call: TRBD2 (6 bases). The germline CDR1 and CDR2 sequences are LGHNA and YSLEER. The CDR3 runs to 16 residues. The V and J ends lost 4 bases and 4 bases respectively, with 18 bases between them.

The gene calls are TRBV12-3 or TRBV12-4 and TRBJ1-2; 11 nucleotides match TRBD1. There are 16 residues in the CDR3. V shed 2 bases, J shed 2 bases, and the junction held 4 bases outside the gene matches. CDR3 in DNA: TGTGCCAGCAGTTTACCAGGGACAGGGGGGAACTATGGCTACACCTTC. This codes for CASSLPGTGGNYGYTF.

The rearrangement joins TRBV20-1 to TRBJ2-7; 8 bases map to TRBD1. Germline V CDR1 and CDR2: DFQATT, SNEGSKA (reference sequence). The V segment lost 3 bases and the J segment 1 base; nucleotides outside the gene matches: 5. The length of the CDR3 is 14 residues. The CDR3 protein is CSASKGTGSYEQYF. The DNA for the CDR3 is TGCAGTGCTAGCAAAGGGACAGGATCCTACGAGCAGTACTTC.

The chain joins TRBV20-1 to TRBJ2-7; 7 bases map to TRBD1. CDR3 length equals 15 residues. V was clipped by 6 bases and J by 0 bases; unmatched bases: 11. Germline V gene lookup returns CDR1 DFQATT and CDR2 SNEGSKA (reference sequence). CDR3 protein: CSALGVDRSSYEQYF. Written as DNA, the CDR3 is TGCAGTGCCCTCGGGGTGGACAGGAGCTCCTACGAGCAGTACTTC.

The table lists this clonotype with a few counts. The CDR3 DNA is TGTGCCAGCAGCTTCCGGACTAGCGGGTTGGGGGGCAATGAGCAGTTCTTC. It is translated as CASSFRTSGLGGNEQFF. The chain uses TRBV13 and TRBJ2-1; 11 bases align to TRBD2. CDR3 size: 17 residues. Trimming removed 3 bases from V and 6 bases from J; junction bases left unmatched: 10. The germline V gene encodes CDR1 PRHDT and CDR2 FYEKMQ (reference sequence).

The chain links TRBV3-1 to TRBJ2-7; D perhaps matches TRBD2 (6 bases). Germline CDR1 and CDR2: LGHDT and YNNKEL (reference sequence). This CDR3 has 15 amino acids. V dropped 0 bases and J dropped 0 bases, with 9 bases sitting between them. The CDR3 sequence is CASSQESGSSYEQYF. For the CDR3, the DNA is TGTGCCAGCAGCCAAGAAAGCGGGTCCTCCTACGAGCAGTACTTC.